These 21 T cell receptor beta chains were all obtained from the same sample, sequenced in a study of CD8+CD57+ T cells in acquired aplastic anemia. Patients selected for sequencing had displayed CD8+CD57+ cell expansion by flow cytometry. The template for TCR beta VDJ and CDR3 sequence profiling was genomic DNA. TCRdb independently ran MiXCR on the reads; one entry per CDR3 protein. This table has a few hundred thousand distinct CDR3 sequences, roughly a third appearing once. The sequenced material came from sorted CD4+, CD8+, or CD8+CD57+ T cells (not recorded which) from PBMCs. Receptor source: a human donor with aplastic anemia.

This chain joins TRBV15 and TRBJ1-2, with 7 bases that match TRBD1. The V gene's germline CDR1 is LNHNV and CDR2 YYDKDF (reference sequence). The V and J ends lost 1 base and 6 bases, in that order; junction bases with no gene match: 5. This CDR3 is built from 14 residues. The CDR3 nucleotides read TGTGCCACCAGCAGAGGAACAGGGGAAAATGGCTACACCTTC. As protein: CATSRGTGENGYTF.

This clonotype occurred many times. Compared with germline, one end of the junction differs, possibly owing to a read error. The rearrangement joins TRBV20-1 to TRBJ2-3, with D uncertain. The CDR3 covers 11 residues. Germline CDR1 is DFQATT and CDR2 is SNEGSKA (reference sequence). The chain's CDR3 is CSASPSDSQYF. The CDR3 DNA follows: TGCAGTGCTAGTCCGTCAGATTCGCAGTATTTT.

This clonotype was seen at least ten times. V usage is TRBV19 and J usage is TRBJ1-1, with 8 bases identical to TRBD1. J gave up 4 bases and V 5 bases, and 6 bases lay outside the gene matches. Germline V gene lookup returns CDR1 LNHDA and CDR2 SQIVND (reference sequence). The CDR3 runs 14 residues. The CDR3 DNA is TGTGCCAGTAGTTCCCCAGGGGGCGGCACTGAAGCTTTCTTT. Its translation: CASSSPGGGTEAFF.

The table lists this clonotype with a few counts. The chain employs TRBV9 and TRBJ1-1, with no clear D. Germline CDR1 SGDLS, CDR2 YYNGEE. This CDR3 contains 14 residues. Deletions cut 5 bases from V and 0 bases from J, with 11 bases between. CDR3 nucleotides: TGTGCCAGCAGTGAAGTCAGGATGAACACTGAAGCTTTCTTT. Protein product: CASSEVRMNTEAFF.

This clonotype showed up many times. The chain links TRBV4-1 to TRBJ2-7, with 10 bases matching TRBD2. Germline V gene data show CDR1 as MGHRA and CDR2 as YSYEKL. This CDR3 is 16 amino acids long. With 4 bases clipped from V and 3 bases from J, the junction kept 9 bases outside the gene matches. CDR3: CASSRLGTSEVYEQYF. CDR3 bases: TGCGCCAGCAGCCGACTTGGGACTAGCGAGGTCTACGAGCAGTACTTC.

This rearrangement joins TRBV4-3 to TRBJ2-1, with TRBD1 identical over 7 bases. The CDR3 length is 16 residues. Germline values: CDR1 LGHNA, CDR2 YSLEER. V lost 0 bases to trimming and J lost 7 bases; unmatched junction nucleotides: 9. CDR3 loop: CASSQDYSDRVNEQFF. The CDR3 DNA reads TGCGCCAGCAGCCAAGATTATTCCGACAGGGTGAATGAGCAGTTCTTC.

This clonotype was found many times. CDR3 amino acids: CASSLVGRKVNYGYTF. CDR3 DNA: TGTGCCAGCAGCTTAGTGGGACGGAAAGTTAACTATGGCTACACCTTC. This chain links TRBV11-2 with TRBJ1-2, with a tentative D call TRBD1 (5 bases). The CDR3 spans 16 residues. V dropped 1 base and J dropped 1 base, with 13 bases sitting between them. From germline, CDR1 is SGHAT and CDR2 FQNNGV.

The gene calls are TRBV5-6 and TRBJ1-3; no firm D call. Germline V lookup: CDR1 SGHDT, CDR2 YYEEEE. The CDR3 loop spans 16 amino acids. V lost 0 bases, J lost 0 bases, and 10 bases lay in between. The CDR3: CASSLALRSSGNTIYF. The CDR3 DNA follows: TGTGCCAGCAGCTTGGCTCTACGGTCCTCTGGAAACACCATATATTTT.

This clonotype was observed a few times. The chain employs TRBV9 and TRBJ2-3; 12 bases are shared with TRBD2. Germline lookup yields CDR1 SGDLS and CDR2 YYNGEE. The CDR3 loop spans 18 amino acids. V shed 0 bases, J shed 1 base, and the junction held 6 bases outside the gene matches. The CDR3 nucleotides read TGTGCCAGCAGCGTAGTCCCTAGCGGGAGGGCAGGCACAGATACGCAGTATTTT. Translation: CASSVVPSGRAGTDTQYF.

The chain has TRBV29-1 and TRBJ1-1; TRBD1 agrees at 10 bases. Losses at the gene ends were 1 base for V and 1 base for J; bases not matched to a gene: 0. Per germline, CDR1 SQVTM and CDR2 ANQGSEA. This CDR3 contains 14 residues. The CDR3 spells CSVEGQGANTEAFF. CDR3 in DNA: TGCAGCGTTGAAGGACAGGGGGCGAACACTGAAGCTTTCTTT.

This clonotype showed up many times. J is TRBJ1-1 and V is TRBV29-1; D possibly corresponds to TRBD1 (6 bases). Trimming pared 6 bases from V and 0 bases from J, leaving 20 bases between. Germline V lookup: CDR1 SQVTM, CDR2 ANQGSEA. CDR3 size: 16 residues. This CDR3 reads CSVGGQRMGMNTEAFF. CDR3 coding DNA: TGCAGCGTGGGGGGGCAACGGATGGGAATGAACACTGAAGCTTTCTTT.

The count of this clonotype is one. The chain recombines TRBV25-1 with TRBJ1-2; the match to TRBD1 covers 8 bases. The CDR3 totals 14 residues. Trimming took 10 bases from V and 4 from J; bases not matched to a gene: 11. Germline loops: CDR1 MGHDK, CDR2 SYGVNS. CDR3 in DNA: TGTGCCATCAGGCCGGGACAGGCATTCTATGGCTACACCTTC. It specifies CAIRPGQAFYGYTF.

This clonotype was counted at least ten times. V is TRBV10-1 and J is TRBJ1-6, with D tentatively TRBD1 (6 bases). V lost 0 bases and J 10 bases, leaving 19 bases between the germline ends. CDR3 length: 17 residues. Germline V CDR1 and CDR2: WNHNN, SYGVQD (reference sequence). The CDR3 protein is CASSESMGGQARSPLHF. The CDR3 nucleotides read TGCGCCAGCAGTGAGTCGATGGGGGGGCAGGCCCGGTCACCCCTCCACTTT.

The rearrangement links TRBV5-1 to TRBJ1-2; 7 bases map to TRBD1. CDR3 length equals 15 residues. With V trimmed by 0 bases and J by 4 bases, 6 bases remained unmatched. The germline V gene encodes CDR1 SGHRS and CDR2 YFSETQ. DNA of the CDR3: TGCGCCAGCAGCTTGGAGTCAGGGGGAGTCTATGGCTACACCTTC. Translated: CASSLESGGVYGYTF. The whole variable domain, filled in from reference TRBV5-1 and TRBJ1-2, reads KAGVTQTPRYLIKTRGQQVTLSCSPISGHRSVSWYQQTPGQGLQFLFEYFSETQRNKGNFPGRFSGRQFSNSRSEMNVSTLELGDSALYLCASSLESGGVYGYTFGSGTRLTVV.

V usage is TRBV7-3 and J usage is TRBJ1-2; maybe TRBD1 (6 bases). The V gene's germline CDR1 is SGHTA and CDR2 FQGTGA. V was pared by 4 bases and J by 2 bases, with 14 bases between. CDR3 length: 15 residues. The CDR3 is CASSYQGTKNYGYTF. The DNA of the CDR3 is TGTGCCAGCAGCTACCAAGGGACAAAGAACTATGGCTACACCTTC.

The rearrangement links TRBV2 to TRBJ1-5, with 8 bases identical to TRBD1. Germline assignment: CDR1 SNHLY and CDR2 FYNNEI. Unmatched junction bases numbered 9, after V lost 8 bases and J lost 3 bases. The CDR3 length is 15 residues. Here the CDR3 reads CASGLGQAYNQPQHF. The CDR3 nucleotides are TGTGCCAGCGGTTTGGGACAGGCCTACAATCAGCCCCAGCATTTT.

This clonotype was seen many times. The V gene is TRBV10-1, the J gene TRBJ2-2, with no clear D. The CDR3 totals 13 residues. Trimming cost V 0 bases and J 9 bases, with 8 bases left between them. CDR1 WNHNN and CDR2 SYGVQD come from the germline V gene (reference sequence). CDR3 residues: CASSESPVRELFF. Here the CDR3 DNA reads TGCGCCAGCAGTGAGTCCCCAGTGCGGGAGCTGTTTTTT.

Only one count was recorded for this clonotype. For the CDR3, the DNA is TGTGCCAGTAGTATTGGCCAGGGAAGCACAGATACGCAGTATTTT. Its protein is CASSIGQGSTDTQYF. The chain employs TRBV19 and TRBJ2-3, with a weak D call TRBD1 (5 bases). This CDR3 region has 15 residues. From germline, CDR1 is LNHDA and CDR2 SQIVND (reference sequence). The V gene lost 3 bases and the J gene lost 0 bases, with 10 bases spanning the gap. Full variable domain (rest looked up from reference TRBV19 and TRBJ2-3): DGGITQSPKYLFRKEGQNVTLSCEQNLNHDAMYWYRQDPGQGLRLIYYSQIVNDFQKGDIAEGYSVSREKKESFPLTVTSAQKNPTAFYLCASSIGQGSTDTQYFGPGTRLTVL.

Concerning this clonotype: A much larger clonotype is one base distant, so this may be a read error. No conserved phenylalanine or tryptophan is present at the end of the CDR3, so a read error is the likely explanation. The genes are TRBV7-6 and TRBJ2-7; 7 positions match TRBD1. The trim removed 4 bases at V and 0 bases at J, leaving 6 bases unmatched. This CDR3 is 15 amino acids long. Per germline, CDR1 SGHVS and CDR2 FNYEAQ. The CDR3 DNA follows: TGTGCCAGCAGCTCTACGAGACAGGGCTCCTACGAGCAGTACCTC. Its protein is CASSSTRQGSYEQYL.

This sequence joins TRBV5-5 and TRBJ2-7, with TRBD1 as a possible D gene (5 bases). The germline V gene encodes CDR1 SGHKS and CDR2 YYEKEE (reference sequence). The CDR3 consists of 16 residues. Trimming stripped 0 bases from V and 3 bases from J, with 16 bases between. The DNA of the CDR3 is TGTGCCAGCAGCTTGGGAATAGGGGCAGGCTACTACGAGCAGTACTTC. It translates to CASSLGIGAGYYEQYF.

This clonotype was detected only once. The chain uses TRBV29-1 and TRBJ1-1; a possible D gene is TRBD1 (5 bases). The ends were cut back, 1 base at V and 5 bases at J, with 17 bases in the middle. This CDR3 contains 15 residues. Per germline, CDR1 SQVTM and CDR2 ANQGSEA. In DNA form, the CDR3 reads TGCAGCGTTGAAGTAGGGGCAGGCGCGGGAACTGAAGCTTTCTTT. This gives the protein CSVEVGAGAGTEAFF.